This paragraph reports one T cell receptor (beta chain). The data derive from a study of blood T cell repertoires in COVID-19. Germline V gives CDR1 MNHEY, CDR2 SVGEGT. The CDR3 loop spans 11 amino acids. The V end was cut by 2 bases, the J end by 10 bases, with 6 bases between. Authors' analysis steps: Cell counts per sample came from amplifying reference gene primers. TCRdb's table, derived via immunoSEQ multiplex PCR, lists solely in-frame clones and lacks some. That table furnishes V, J and clone size, whereas the DNA furnished D and trimming. The sample gives under 200,000 clones, roughly 86% of which show up once; about 7% is in the top ten.

The sample consisted of peripheral blood. The chain joins TRBV6-2 or TRBV6-3 to TRBJ2-1, with no clear D. The sequence came from a man aged 45-65 years with active or convalescent COVID-19. The DNA of the CDR3 is TGTGCCAGCAGTTACGGAGCGGAGCAGTTCTTC. This gives the protein CASSYGAEQFF.